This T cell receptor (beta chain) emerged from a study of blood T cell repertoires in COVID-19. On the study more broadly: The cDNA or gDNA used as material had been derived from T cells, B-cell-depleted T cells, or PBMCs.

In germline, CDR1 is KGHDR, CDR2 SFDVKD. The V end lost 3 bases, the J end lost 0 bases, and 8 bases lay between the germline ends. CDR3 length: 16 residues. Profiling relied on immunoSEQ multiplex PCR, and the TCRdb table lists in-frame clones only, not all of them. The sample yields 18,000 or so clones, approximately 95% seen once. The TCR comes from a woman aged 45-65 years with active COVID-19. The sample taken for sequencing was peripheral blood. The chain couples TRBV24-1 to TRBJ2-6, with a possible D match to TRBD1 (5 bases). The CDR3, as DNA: TGTGCCACCAGTGATACAGGCCGCTCTGGGGCCAACGTCCTGACTTTC. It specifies CATSDTGRSGANVLTF.